Given below is one T cell receptor beta chain in context. This entry is derived from a study of control samples from healthy donors and cancer patients. The V and J ends lost 1 base and 7 bases respectively, with 16 bases between them. This CDR3 is built from 16 residues. Looked up from germline, CDR1 is LGHNA and CDR2 is YSLEER. Sequencing used immunoSEQ multiplex PCR; TCRdb keeps in-frame clones, though not all of them. The table shows about 70,000 clones, with around 82% occurring only once. The clonotype was recovered from a man aged 45 to 65 in good health. The sample taken for sequencing was blood. V is TRBV4-3 and J is TRBJ2-2; D is possibly TRBD2 (6 bases). The CDR3 nucleotides read TGCGCCAGCAGCCAAGCAACTAGCAGCGCCCTCGGGGAGCTGTTTTTT. It is translated as CASSQATSSALGELFF.